Here is one T cell receptor (beta chain) with its context. The CDR3 consists of 13 residues. Trimming stripped 6 bases from V and 0 bases from J, with 9 bases between. Germline assignment: CDR1 KGHSH and CDR2 LQKENI. The protocol was immunoSEQ multiplex PCR, while the TCRdb copy is restricted to in-frame clones and leaves out a portion. The sample gives more than 250,000 clones, less than 95% of which show up once; just over 3% is in the top ten. This record belongs to a study of cytomegalovirus exposure and HLA in healthy donors. The chain carries TRBV18 and TRBJ2-7; no definite D call. The specimen was PBMCs. This clonotype was sampled from a woman aged 25 to 39 in good health and CMV-seronegative. Here the CDR3 DNA reads TGTGCCAGCTCTATGGACCTCTCCTACGAGCAGTACTTC. This translates into CASSMDLSYEQYF. The entire variable domain, with the rest obtained from reference TRBV18 and TRBJ2-7, is as follows: NAGVMQNPRHLVRRRGQEARLRCSPMKGHSHVYWYRQLPEEGLKFMVYLQKENIIDESGMPKERFSAEFPKEGPSILRIQQVVRGDSAAYFCASSMDLSYEQYFGPGTRLTVT.